Listed below are T cell receptor beta chains from one sample, sequenced in a study of low-dose radiotherapy and immunotherapy resistance in tumors. TCRdb passed the reads through MiXCR, listing each CDR3 protein once. The table has more than 70,000 distinct CDR3 sequences, under 25% seen once; the top ten hold around 13%. Specimen: PBMCs, collected after low-dose radiotherapy plus immunotherapy. The receptors derive from a female donor with ovarian cancer. CDR3s include the opening cysteine and the closing phenylalanine or tryptophan. D genes are given only for firm matches. A clone size is listed for some rows: how often the clone was seen (once, few, many), or a class if it is expanded.

CDR3 protein: CASTSTRGGLYEQYF
CDR3 DNA: TGCGCCAGCACCTCGACTCGGGGAGGTTTGTACGAGCAGTACTTC
V gene: TRBV5-1
J gene: TRBJ2-7
clone size: many
D gene: NA

CDR3 protein: CASRITGPTRNTEAFF
CDR3 DNA: TGCGCCAGCAGGATCACAGGACCTACGCGGAACACTGAAGCTTTCTTT
V gene: TRBV5-1
J gene: TRBJ1-1
clone size: NA
D gene: NA

CDR3 protein: CASSSLAGGNTGELFF
CDR3 DNA: TGTGCCAGCAGCTCCTTAGCGGGGGGGAACACCGGGGAGCTGTTTTTT
V gene: TRBV7-9
J gene: TRBJ2-2
clone size: many
D gene: TRBD2

CDR3 protein: CASSLVIGLAYNEQFF
CDR3 DNA: TGTGCCAGCAGCTTAGTTATCGGGTTAGCCTACAATGAGCAGTTCTTC
V gene: TRBV7-9
J gene: TRBJ2-1
clone size: many
D gene: NA

CDR3 protein: CASNTDNPGGNQPQHF
CDR3 DNA: TGTGCCAGTAATACCGACAACCCGGGCGGCAATCAGCCCCAGCATTTT
V gene: TRBV19
J gene: TRBJ1-5
clone size: many
D gene: NA

CDR3 protein: CASSEGAGISYVYTF
CDR3 DNA: TGTGCCAGCAGTGAAGGAGCCGGCATTAGCTATGTCTACACCTTC
V gene: TRBV6-2/TRBV6-3
J gene: TRBJ1-2
clone size: few
D gene: NA

CDR3 protein: CSVEEGHRTDTQYF
CDR3 DNA: TGCAGCGTTGAAGAAGGACATCGCACAGATACGCAGTATTTT
V gene: TRBV29-1
J gene: TRBJ2-3
clone size: many
D gene: NA

CDR3 protein: CASSLKGGQPGTDTQYF
CDR3 DNA: TGTGCCAGCAGCCTTAAAGGCGGTCAGCCCGGCACAGATACGCAGTATTTT
V gene: TRBV3-1
J gene: TRBJ2-3
clone size: many
D gene: NA

CDR3 protein: CASGLVVGAGDNEQFF
CDR3 DNA: TGTGCTAGTGGTTTGGTTGTGGGGGCAGGCGACAATGAGCAGTTCTTC
V gene: TRBV12-5
J gene: TRBJ2-1
clone size: many
D gene: NA

CDR3 protein: CASSFFQGGETQYF
CDR3 DNA: TGTGCCAGCAGCTTCTTTCAAGGGGGAGAGACCCAGTACTTC
V gene: TRBV5-6
J gene: TRBJ2-5
clone size: many
D gene: NA

CDR3 protein: CASSPRRIAGANEQFF
CDR3 DNA: TGCGCCAGCAGCCCCCGGCGGATAGCGGGAGCCAATGAGCAGTTCTTC
V gene: TRBV4-1
J gene: TRBJ2-1
clone size: many
D gene: TRBD2

CDR3 protein: CASQRDRYYEQYFGPGELFF
CDR3 DNA: NA
V gene: TRBV28
J gene: TRBJ2-2
clone size: once
D gene: NA

CDR3 protein: CASSSNLGNFGDGYTF
CDR3 DNA: TGCGCCAGCAGCTCCAATCTGGGGAATTTCGGGGATGGCTACACCTTC
V gene: TRBV5-1
J gene: TRBJ1-2
clone size: NA
D gene: NA

CDR3 protein: CASRSGTSGNEQFF
CDR3 DNA: TGCGCCAGCAGATCCGGGACTAGCGGAAATGAGCAGTTCTTC
V gene: TRBV5-1
J gene: TRBJ2-1
clone size: NA
D gene: TRBD2

CDR3 protein: CSARPAGGTGELFF
CDR3 DNA: TGCAGTGCTAGACCAGCGGGGGGCACCGGGGAGCTGTTTTTT
V gene: TRBV20-1
J gene: TRBJ2-2
clone size: many
D gene: TRBD2

CDR3 protein: CASSQGYNEQFF
CDR3 DNA: TGCGCCAGCAGCCAGGGGTACAATGAGCAGTTCTTC
V gene: TRBV4-1
J gene: TRBJ2-1
clone size: NA
D gene: NA

CDR3 protein: CASSLGPRGNTEAFF
CDR3 DNA: TGTGCCAGCAGCTTAGGCCCGAGGGGGAACACTGAAGCTTTCTTT
V gene: TRBV13
J gene: TRBJ1-1
clone size: many
D gene: NA

CDR3 protein: CASSPGRTSYNEQFF
CDR3 DNA: TGTGCCAGCAGCCCTGGGCGAACTTCCTACAATGAGCAGTTCTTC
V gene: TRBV7-3
J gene: TRBJ2-1
clone size: many
D gene: NA

CDR3 protein: CATSDLRDATYNEQFF
CDR3 DNA: TGTGCCACCAGTGATTTACGGGACGCGACCTACAATGAGCAGTTCTTC
V gene: TRBV24-1
J gene: TRBJ2-1
clone size: many
D gene: NA

CDR3 protein: CASSQVVLGRANYGYTF
CDR3 DNA: TGCGCCAGCAGCCAAGTAGTGTTAGGCCGAGCTAACTATGGCTACACCTTC
V gene: TRBV4-1
J gene: TRBJ1-2
clone size: NA
D gene: NA

CDR3 protein: CASSLFPGYEQYF
CDR3 DNA: TGCGCCAGCAGCTTATTTCCCGGCTACGAGCAGTACTTC
V gene: TRBV5-1
J gene: TRBJ2-7
clone size: NA
D gene: NA

CDR3 protein: CASSLDYRSRTYEQYF
CDR3 DNA: TGTGCCAGCAGCTTAGACTACAGGTCGCGGACCTACGAGCAGTACTTC
V gene: TRBV7-2
J gene: TRBJ2-7
clone size: many
D gene: NA

CDR3 protein: CASSPVTGWNYGYTF
CDR3 DNA: TGTGCCAGCAGCCCGGTGACAGGGTGGAACTATGGCTACACCTTC
V gene: TRBV11-3
J gene: TRBJ1-2
clone size: many
D gene: TRBD1

CDR3 protein: CASSSDRGREAFF
CDR3 DNA: TGTGCCAGCAGTAGCGACAGGGGGCGCGAGGCTTTCTTT
V gene: TRBV2
J gene: TRBJ1-1
clone size: many
D gene: TRBD1

CDR3 protein: CAWSVNPGVGTEAFF
CDR3 DNA: TGTGCCTGGAGTGTCAATCCCGGGGTAGGCACTGAAGCTTTCTTT
V gene: TRBV30
J gene: TRBJ1-1
clone size: NA
D gene: NA

CDR3 protein: CAQRSRLTTEAFF
CDR3 DNA: TGCGCCCAGCGATCGAGACTAACAACTGAAGCTTTCTTT
V gene: TRBV23-1
J gene: TRBJ1-1
clone size: many
D gene: NA

CDR3 protein: CASTLQGYGYTF
CDR3 DNA: TGTGCCAGCACCCTACAGGGCTATGGCTACACCTTC
V gene: TRBV28
J gene: TRBJ1-2
clone size: many
D gene: NA

CDR3 protein: CASSPRNSGNTIYF
CDR3 DNA: TGTGCCAGCAGCCCTCGGAACTCTGGAAACACCATATATTTT
V gene: TRBV7-2
J gene: TRBJ1-3
clone size: many
D gene: NA

CDR3 protein: CASRQVLSGELFF
CDR3 DNA: TGCGCCAGCAGACAGGTTCTGAGCGGGGAGCTGTTTTTT
V gene: TRBV5-1
J gene: TRBJ2-2
clone size: few
D gene: NA

CDR3 protein: CATSVKYEQFF
CDR3 DNA: TGTGCCACCAGTGTGAAGTACGAGCAGTTCTTC
V gene: TRBV27
J gene: TRBJ2-1
clone size: many
D gene: NA

CDR3 protein: CASRATSGSSYNEQFF
CDR3 DNA: TGTGCCAGCAGAGCTACTAGCGGAAGCTCCTACAATGAGCAGTTCTTC
V gene: TRBV28
J gene: TRBJ2-1
clone size: many
D gene: TRBD2

CDR3 protein: CASSLEGGQDIQYF
CDR3 DNA: TGTGCCAGCAGCTTAGAGGGGGGCCAAGACATTCAGTACTTC
V gene: TRBV7-2
J gene: TRBJ2-4
clone size: many
D gene: NA

CDR3 protein: CASSSPTGSNYEQYF
CDR3 DNA: TGTGCCAGCAGCTCCCCGACAGGCTCCAACTACGAGCAGTACTTC
V gene: TRBV11-2
J gene: TRBJ2-7
clone size: many
D gene: NA

CDR3 protein: CASSSPSSGDRELFF
CDR3 DNA: TGTGCCAGCAGTTCCCCCTCCAGCGGGGATCGGGAGCTGTTTTTT
V gene: TRBV27
J gene: TRBJ2-2
clone size: NA
D gene: TRBD2

CDR3 protein: CASGTHRSMEGYTF
CDR3 DNA: TGTGCCAGTGGGACCCATCGTTCTATGGAAGGCTACACCTTC
V gene: TRBV2
J gene: TRBJ1-2
clone size: many
D gene: NA

CDR3 protein: CASSFGTGVSYNEQFF
CDR3 DNA: TGCGCCAGCAGCTTCGGGACAGGGGTTTCCTACAATGAGCAGTTCTTC
V gene: TRBV5-1
J gene: TRBJ2-1
clone size: many
D gene: TRBD1

CDR3 protein: CASSISGGLTYNEQFF
CDR3 DNA: TGTGCCAGCAGCATAAGCGGGGGTCTAACCTACAATGAGCAGTTCTTC
V gene: TRBV7-9
J gene: TRBJ2-1
clone size: many
D gene: TRBD2